The present entry profiles one T cell receptor beta chain with its context. How the authors handled the data: Estimation of nucleated cell counts was performed using reference gene primer amplification. Sequenced by immunoSEQ multiplex PCR; TCRdb stores in-frame clones only, minus some. V and J calls and clone size are copied from that table; D and trimming were computed from the DNA. The sample holds 200,000 to 250,000 clones, around nine tenths seen once. This specimen comes from a study of blood T cell repertoires in COVID-19. Study as a whole: Collection of acute and convalescent COVID-19 samples took place in the United States, Italy and Spain. Sample material is recorded as cDNA or gDNA derived from T cells, B-cell-depleted T cells, or PBMCs.

This CDR3 is built from 12 residues. Trimming took off 6 bases at V and 7 bases at J, with 12 bases between the two ends. Per the germline V gene, CDR1 is MNHEY and CDR2 is SVGAGI. The V and J genes are TRBV6-5 and TRBJ1-2; the D is unclear. Input material: peripheral blood. The receptor was isolated from a woman in her 70s with active or convalescent COVID-19. The CDR3 bases are TGTGCCAGCAGACGTCGGACTTTTGGCTACACCTTC. Protein: CASRRRTFGYTF.